This T cell receptor (beta chain) was captured in a study of cytomegalovirus exposure and HLA in healthy donors (dated 2017 in TCRdb). Turning to the overall study: In an earlier analysis of about 560 of the donors, 250 to 350 Gb of sequence data and 117 million unique TCR beta sequences from 180 million or so T cells were reported. Roughly 300 gigabases of sequencing data and approximately 92 million unique TCR sequences made up an early release that covered several hundred HLA-typed donors. Among the roughly 400 genotyped donors, around 81% belonged to the genetic ancestry cluster associated with self-reported Caucasian donors. The study was designed to test whether signatures of past pathogen exposure could be identified by cataloging public T cell receptors. Using immunosequencing, the study profiled T cell repertoires from 500 to 800 subjects and related those repertoires to cytomegalovirus serostatus. In addition to the first cohort of several hundred subjects, a separate validation cohort of 130 or so different subjects was used. To predict cytomegalovirus infection status, the study combined high-throughput TCR immunosequencing, statistical association of individual TCRs with disease status, and machine learning. In a later analysis, previously published TCR beta repertoires from fewer than 750 donors were re-analyzed and high-resolution HLA genotyping was added so that TCR occurrence patterns could be studied. In the later analysis, no new phenotypic data were used to find candidate immune exposures; instead, reliance was placed on TCR beta sequences and their occurrence across donors. To decide whether each TCR beta V gene segment behaved as functional or pseudogenic, an earlier analysis of some 580 of the donors relied on high-throughput TCR beta sequencing. Donor age, sex, ethnicity and CMV serostatus were collected together with the repertoire data. In a later genetic analysis, genome-wide SNP genotypes for about 65% of the roughly 670 donors were used, and that subset was treated as a discovery cohort. Every discovery cohort repertoire had been produced on one sequencing platform. HLA typing included class I and class II loci at four-digit resolution. Typing coverage differed by locus: A, B, C, DRB1 and DQB1 were typed in roughly 629-640 donors, DQA1 in about 560, DPA1 in roughly 590, and DPB1 in around 490. Four to six DR-DQ haplotypes were handled as single units for association and clustering, since linkage in the cohort was strong. Among 300 to 450 genotyped donors of the cohort, an average of approximately 240,000 unique TCR beta nucleotide sequences were sequenced per donor, roughly 18% of them non-productive.

The method behind the library was the immunoSEQ multiplex PCR assay. For the multiplex PCR, a mixture combining 60 forward primers for TCR Vbeta segments and 13 reverse primers for TCR Jbeta segments was used. Amplification of the CDR3 region of rearranged TCR beta genes was performed with a multiplex PCR assay on genomic DNA. The amplified TCR beta libraries were sequenced on the Illumina HiSeq System as 87-base-pair reads. The study's own analysis went as follows. Across the 670 or so repertoires, a later analysis counted 80 million or so unique TCR beta chains, approximately 12 million of which were shared by at least two donors. Raw reads were error-corrected and collapsed into unique sequences with a nearest-neighbor algorithm that merged closely related sequences to remove PCR and sequencing errors. To assign V, D and J gene segments, CDR3 sequences were aligned to IMGT reference sequences. For a sequence to be retained, at least a six-nucleotide match to both a V gene segment and a J gene segment was required. A rearrangement was called productive if the CDR3 had no stop codons and remained in frame with V and J, and every other rearrangement was called non-productive. CDR3 was defined by IMGT convention, running from the second conserved V-encoded cysteine to the conserved J-encoded phenylalanine. In an earlier analysis of 587 of the donors, sequences lacking an unambiguous match to a single V gene segment were excluded. An earlier analysis of fewer than 650 of the donors classified V segments as functional when productive rearrangements were above 56.7% and as segregating when the standard deviation between donors was above 5%. A statistical classification framework was built to diagnose cytomegalovirus status from the catalog of TCR beta chain sequences. V and J gene assignment, in a later analysis, came from comparing TCR nucleotide sequences with IMGT/GENE-DB human TR gene sequences. The TCRdist pipeline was used in a later analysis to assign CDR3 sequences and most-parsimonious VDJ recombination scenarios. In a later analysis, each TCR beta chain was defined by its CDR3 amino acid sequence together with its V-gene family, and reads without a unique V-gene family were excluded. In a later analysis, fewer than 650 highly shared, low-generation-probability nucleotide sequences were removed to address suspected cross-contamination and a sequencing artifact. In a later analysis, a clonal expansion index for each public chain was calculated from normalized within-repertoire ranks of inferred template counts. In a later analysis, generation probabilities were computed with a VDJ recombination model fitted to out-of-frame rearrangements, and the resulting probabilities were checked against IGoR. Hypergeometric tests were used in a later analysis to score TCR-TCR, TCR-HLA and TCR-CMV co-occurrence, with a repertoire-size bias correction applied to the TCR pairs. False discovery rates were estimated in a later analysis by permuting HLA or CMV assignments 20 times. A later analysis grouped co-occurring TCRs with DBSCAN, adding TCRdist sequence similarity when clustering within HLA-allele-positive subsets. Repertoires with fewer than 30,000 or more than 120,000 public chains were left out of co-occurrence clustering, as were about five repertoires with anomalous nucleotide sharing. Not all clones reach the TCRdb copy of this immuneACCESS table, which keeps in-frame sequences only. Checked studies attribute under half of the gap to unresolved V genes and leave the rest unexplained. V and J calls plus clone size are reproduced from that table; the DNA served to infer D and trimming. Within this sample are some 150,000 clones, with more than 65% of them counted one time only. The ten biggest clones cover approximately 1.6% of the sample.

The CDR3 starts with the cysteine, ends with the phenylalanine, and has 13 residues. Only the CDR3 portion is preserved as DNA: 39 bases, with reading frame beginning at the first base. Here V drops 10 bases and J drops 3 bases, and the junction holds 7 bases not matched to any gene. The germline V gene encodes CDR1 SNHLY and CDR2 FYNNEI. The cohort comprised approximately 700 healthy bone marrow donors. At the time of sampling, every cohort member was nominally healthy, though immune exposures that went unrecorded were likely present. The donor was CMV seronegative and belonged to the group of 352 seronegative cohort members. A peripheral blood sample was collected from each donor, and TCR beta sequencing was performed on peripheral blood mononuclear cells. Genomic DNA was extracted from the blood cell samples with the Qiagen DNeasy Blood Extraction Kit. In the case of this clone: This receptor's antigen is unknown. No much larger clonotype is one base removed from it; base qualities were not supplied.

Study-wide conclusions, independent of this receptor: In a later genetic analysis, fewer N-insertions in productive TCRs were reported among donors in an Asian-associated ancestry cluster than the 666-donor mean. Some IMGT-functional V segments, including TRBV6-2 and TRBV6-3, could not be distinguished by the 87-base-pair reads and were therefore excluded. Several of the top co-occurrence clusters appeared to be linked to parvovirus B19, influenza, CMV and Epstein-Barr virus, according to a later analysis. A later analysis found that HLA-associated TCR beta chains were more clonally expanded and had lower generation probabilities than equally common non-associated chains. According to a later analysis, most CMV-associated TCR beta chains appeared to be HLA-restricted, and the HLA associations seemed to be driven largely by CMV exposure. According to a later analysis, TCR association rates differed among HLA loci, with DRB1 alleles showing the most associated TCRs and HLA-C alleles showing the fewest. Most TCR sequences were observed very rarely across donors, whereas some public TCRs were present in many individuals. An earlier analysis of 450 to 750 of the donors showed that most TCR beta V segments appeared in productive rearrangements either about 87% or about 30% of the time, which broadly matched IMGT annotations. For the cohort, immune exposure information was limited to CMV serostatus. The study listed 170 or so TCR beta chains as associated with cytomegalovirus. Strong co-occurrence of HLA alleles, especially DR and DQ, made assigning TCR associations to individual alleles difficult. About 17 rarely observed V segments, including chromosome 9 orphons, were excluded from the earlier analysis of a few hundred of the donors because counts were too low. The presence/absence analyses assumed that sequencing depth was roughly uniform across donors, and that assumption may not be true. In a later analysis, 15,000 to 20,000 TCR beta sequences were associated with specific HLA alleles at a false discovery rate of 0.05. HLA typing was unavailable for some donors at each locus, so association tests used only the typed subset. The authors suggested that the approach could potentially be extended to other disease states and immunological phenotypes. Correlated functional status among segregating V segments might reflect linkage disequilibrium, but an unknown experimental factor could not be ruled out. The classifier was reported to diagnose cytomegalovirus status with high specificity and sensitivity in both the original cohort and the validation cohort. In this cohort, only TCR beta chains were sequenced, and detectable features were limited by the absence of alpha or paired-chain data. V-gene and J-gene trimming of TCR beta chains was associated with a missense DCLRE1C variant in a later genetic analysis, and the association was replicated in an independent cohort. A few of the identified cytomegalovirus-associated TCR beta chains were confirmed in vitro to be specific for cytomegalovirus antigens. A cluster of highly shared sequence variants was judged likely to be a technical artifact of the sequencing pipeline. A further reported finding was that TCR beta sequences accurately predicted the HLA-A and HLA-B alleles for most subjects in the first cohort.

The source material was PBMCs. This chain is built from TRBV2 and TRBJ2-7; TRBD1 aligns with 9 central bases. This receptor was identified in a woman aged 25-40 years in good health and CMV-seronegative. The CDR3 here reads CATAETGGYEQYF. DNA sequence: TGTGCCACCGCCGAGACAGGGGGCTACGAGCAGTACTTC.